One T cell receptor beta chain is described in this entry. TCRdb reprocessed the 5' RACE reads, with one entry per CDR3 protein and no DNA. The sample table sets out 150,000 to 200,000 distinct CDR3 sequences. This sample stems from a study of monozygotic twins with inflammatory bowel disease. The CDR3 length is 17 residues. From germline, CDR1 is SGHRS and CDR2 YFSETQ. The source of this sequence is a human donor with ulcerative colitis or Crohn's disease, or a healthy co-twin of an affected twin (not recorded which). The V and J genes are TRBV5-1 and TRBJ1-2; checking the TCRdb D call of TRBD1 is not possible without DNA. Material: blood. This CDR3 is CASSPKGGEGKARGYTF.